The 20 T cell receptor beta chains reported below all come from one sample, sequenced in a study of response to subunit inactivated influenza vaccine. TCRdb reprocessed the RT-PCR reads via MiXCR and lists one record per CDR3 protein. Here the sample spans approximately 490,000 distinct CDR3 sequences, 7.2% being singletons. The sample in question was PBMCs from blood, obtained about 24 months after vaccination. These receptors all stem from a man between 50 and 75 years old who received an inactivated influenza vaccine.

The CDR3 DNA sequence: TGTGCCACCAGCAGAGATCTGGATTCACCCCTCCACTTT. This sequence encodes CATSRDLDSPLHF. The rearrangement links TRBV15 to TRBJ1-6; no clear D gene. CDR3 length equals 13 residues. The V and J ends lost 0 bases and 8 bases respectively, with 5 bases between them. Germline V gives CDR1 LNHNV, CDR2 YYDKDF (reference sequence).

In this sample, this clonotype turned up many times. Here the CDR3 DNA reads TGTGCCAGTAGTATCGGACAGGGACACGAGCAGTACTTC. It specifies CASSIGQGHEQYF. This chain links TRBV19 with TRBJ2-7, with 8 positions matching TRBD1. Germline V gives CDR1 LNHDA, CDR2 SQIVND (reference sequence). The CDR3 consists of 13 residues. V trimming: 3 bases; J trimming: 5 bases; junction bases outside the gene matches: 3.

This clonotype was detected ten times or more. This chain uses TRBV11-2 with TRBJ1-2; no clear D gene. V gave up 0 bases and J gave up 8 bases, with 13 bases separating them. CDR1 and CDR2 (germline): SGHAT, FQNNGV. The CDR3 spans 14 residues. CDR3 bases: TGTGCCAGCAGCTTAGATCTCGGTGTACGGGGCTACACCTTC. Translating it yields CASSLDLGVRGYTF.

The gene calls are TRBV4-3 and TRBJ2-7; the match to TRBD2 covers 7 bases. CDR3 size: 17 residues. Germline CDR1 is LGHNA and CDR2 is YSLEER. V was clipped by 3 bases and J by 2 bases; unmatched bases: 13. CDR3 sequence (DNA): TGCGCCAGCAGCCAGGGGGGGAGAGGCACTATCCCCTACGAGCAGTACTTC. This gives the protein CASSQGGRGTIPYEQYF.

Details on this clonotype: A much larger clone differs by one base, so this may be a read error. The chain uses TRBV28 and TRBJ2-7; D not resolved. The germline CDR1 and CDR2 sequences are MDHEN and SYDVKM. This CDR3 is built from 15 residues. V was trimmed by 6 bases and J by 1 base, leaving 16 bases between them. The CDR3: CASRSDPTQSYEQYF. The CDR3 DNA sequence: TGTGCCAGCAGATCCGACCCCACTCAATCCTACGAGCAGTACTTC.

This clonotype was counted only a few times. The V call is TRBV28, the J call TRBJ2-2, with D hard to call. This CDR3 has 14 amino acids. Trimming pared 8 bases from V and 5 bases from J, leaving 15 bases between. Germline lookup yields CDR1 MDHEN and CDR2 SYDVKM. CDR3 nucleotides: TGTGCCAGCTTGATGAACTCCCGAACCGGGGAGCTGTTTTTT. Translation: CASLMNSRTGELFF.

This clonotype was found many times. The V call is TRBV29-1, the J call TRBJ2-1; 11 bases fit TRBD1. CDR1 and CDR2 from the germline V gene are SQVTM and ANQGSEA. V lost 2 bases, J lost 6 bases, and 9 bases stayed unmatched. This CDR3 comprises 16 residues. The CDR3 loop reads CSVELPQGTGGNEQFF. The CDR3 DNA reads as TGCAGCGTTGAACTTCCCCAGGGGACAGGGGGCAATGAGCAGTTCTTC.

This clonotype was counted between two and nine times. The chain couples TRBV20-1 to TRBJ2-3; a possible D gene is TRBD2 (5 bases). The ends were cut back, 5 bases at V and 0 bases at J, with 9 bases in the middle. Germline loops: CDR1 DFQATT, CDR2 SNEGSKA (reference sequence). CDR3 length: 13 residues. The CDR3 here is CSARDDSTDTQYF. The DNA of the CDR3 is TGCAGTGCTCGGGATGACAGCACAGATACGCAGTATTTT.

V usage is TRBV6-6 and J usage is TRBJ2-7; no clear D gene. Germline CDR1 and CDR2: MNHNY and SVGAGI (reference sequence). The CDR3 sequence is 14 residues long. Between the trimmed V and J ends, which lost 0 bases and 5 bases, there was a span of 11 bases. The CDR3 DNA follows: TGTGCCAGCAGTTACTCGCTGACGGCCGACGAGCAGTACTTC. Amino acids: CASSYSLTADEQYF.

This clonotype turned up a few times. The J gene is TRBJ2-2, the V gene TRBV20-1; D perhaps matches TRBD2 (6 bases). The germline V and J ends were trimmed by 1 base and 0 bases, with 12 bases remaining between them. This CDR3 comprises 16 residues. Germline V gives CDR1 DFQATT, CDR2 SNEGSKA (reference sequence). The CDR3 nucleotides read TGCAGTGCTAGAGGGCCGGGACTGGCGAACACCGGGGAGCTGTTTTTT. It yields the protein CSARGPGLANTGELFF.

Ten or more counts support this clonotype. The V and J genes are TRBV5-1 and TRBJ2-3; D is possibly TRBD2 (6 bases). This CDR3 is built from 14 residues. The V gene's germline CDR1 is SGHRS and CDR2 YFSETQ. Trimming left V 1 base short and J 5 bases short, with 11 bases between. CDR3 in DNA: TGCGCCAGCAGCTTGTCGGGGGTTGTAGATACGCAGTATTTT. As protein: CASSLSGVVDTQYF.

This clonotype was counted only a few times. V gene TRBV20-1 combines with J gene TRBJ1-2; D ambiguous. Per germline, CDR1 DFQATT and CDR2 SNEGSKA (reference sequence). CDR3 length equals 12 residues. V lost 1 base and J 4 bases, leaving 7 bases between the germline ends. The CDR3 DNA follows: TGCAGTGCTAGAGGGGGAGTCTATGGCTACACCTTC. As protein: CSARGGVYGYTF.

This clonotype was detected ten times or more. The CDR3 nucleotides read TGTGCCAGCAGCCAACAGGGCCCTATTAACTATGGCTACACCTTC. Residues: CASSQQGPINYGYTF. This rearrangement joins TRBV27 to TRBJ1-2; a weak D match, TRBD1 (6 bases). The CDR3 runs 15 residues. Germline lookup yields CDR1 MNHEY and CDR2 SMNVEV (reference sequence). Trimming took off 6 bases at V and 1 base at J, with 15 bases between the two ends.

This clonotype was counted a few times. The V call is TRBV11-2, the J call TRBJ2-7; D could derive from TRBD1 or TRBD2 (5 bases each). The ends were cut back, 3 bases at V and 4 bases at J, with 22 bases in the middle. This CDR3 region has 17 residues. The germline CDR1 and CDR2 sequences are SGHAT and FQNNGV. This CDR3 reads CASSLLGPESGPYEQYF. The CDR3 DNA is TGTGCCAGCAGCTTGCTGGGACCCGAGAGTGGGCCTTACGAGCAGTACTTC.

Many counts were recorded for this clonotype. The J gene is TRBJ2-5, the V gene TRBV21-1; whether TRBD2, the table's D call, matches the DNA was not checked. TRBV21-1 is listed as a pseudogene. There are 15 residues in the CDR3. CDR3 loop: CASNERLAGVGTQYF. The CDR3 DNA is TGTGCCAGCAACGAAAGGCTAGCGGGAGTCGGGACCCAGTACTTC.

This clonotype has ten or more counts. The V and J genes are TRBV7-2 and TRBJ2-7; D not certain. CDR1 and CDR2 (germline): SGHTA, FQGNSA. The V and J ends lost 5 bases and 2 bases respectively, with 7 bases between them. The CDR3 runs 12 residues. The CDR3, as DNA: TGTGCCAGCAGCATCGGGCCCTACGAGCAGTACTTC. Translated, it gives CASSIGPYEQYF.

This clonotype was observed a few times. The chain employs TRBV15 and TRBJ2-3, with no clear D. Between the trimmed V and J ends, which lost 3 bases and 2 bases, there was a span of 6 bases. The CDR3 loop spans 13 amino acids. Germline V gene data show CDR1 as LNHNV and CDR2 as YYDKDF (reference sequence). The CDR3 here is CATSSSNTDTQYF. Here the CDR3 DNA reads TGTGCCACCAGCAGTTCAAACACAGATACGCAGTATTTT.

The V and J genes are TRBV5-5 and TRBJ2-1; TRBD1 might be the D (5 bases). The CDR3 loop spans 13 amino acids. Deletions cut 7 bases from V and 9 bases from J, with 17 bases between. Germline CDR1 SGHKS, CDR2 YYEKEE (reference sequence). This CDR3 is CASGPGANSEQFF. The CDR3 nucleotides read TGTGCCAGCGGCCCTGGGGCCAACAGTGAGCAGTTCTTC.

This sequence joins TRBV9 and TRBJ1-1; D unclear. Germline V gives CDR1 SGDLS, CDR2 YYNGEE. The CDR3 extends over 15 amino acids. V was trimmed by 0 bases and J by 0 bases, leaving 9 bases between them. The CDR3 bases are TGTGCCAGCAGCGTAGGGGCAGCCATGAACACTGAAGCTTTCTTT. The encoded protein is CASSVGAAMNTEAFF.

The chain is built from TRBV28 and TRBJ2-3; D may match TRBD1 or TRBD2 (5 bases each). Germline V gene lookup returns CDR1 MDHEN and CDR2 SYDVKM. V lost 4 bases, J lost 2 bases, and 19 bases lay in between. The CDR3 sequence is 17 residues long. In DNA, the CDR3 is TGTGCCAGCAGTTCGCTGAGGGGTAGAATTTACACAGATACGCAGTATTTT. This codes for CASSSLRGRIYTDTQYF.